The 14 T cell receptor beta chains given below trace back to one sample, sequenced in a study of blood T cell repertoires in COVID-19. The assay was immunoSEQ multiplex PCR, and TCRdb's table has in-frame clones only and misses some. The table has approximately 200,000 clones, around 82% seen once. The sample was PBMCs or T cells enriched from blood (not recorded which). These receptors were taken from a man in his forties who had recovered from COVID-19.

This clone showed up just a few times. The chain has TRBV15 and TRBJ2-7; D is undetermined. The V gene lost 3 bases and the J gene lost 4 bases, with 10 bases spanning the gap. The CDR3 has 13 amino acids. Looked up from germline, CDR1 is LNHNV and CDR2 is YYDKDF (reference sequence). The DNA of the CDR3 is TGTGCCACCAGCAGGGGTCGGCGGTACGAGCAGTACGTC. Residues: CATSRGRRYEQYV.

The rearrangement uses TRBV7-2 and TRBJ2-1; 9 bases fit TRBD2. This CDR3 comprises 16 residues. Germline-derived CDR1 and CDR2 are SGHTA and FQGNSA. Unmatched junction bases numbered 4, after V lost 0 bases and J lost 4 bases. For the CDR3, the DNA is TGTGCCAGCAGCTTAGCTGGCGGGGGGGGGTACAATGAGCAGTTCTTC. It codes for CASSLAGGGGYNEQFF.

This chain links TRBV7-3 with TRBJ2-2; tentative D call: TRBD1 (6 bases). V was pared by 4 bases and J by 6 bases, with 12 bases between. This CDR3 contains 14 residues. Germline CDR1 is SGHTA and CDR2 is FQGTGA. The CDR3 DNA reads TGTGCCAGCAGCTCCCGACAGGTCCCCGGGGAGCTGTTTTTT. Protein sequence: CASSSRQVPGELFF. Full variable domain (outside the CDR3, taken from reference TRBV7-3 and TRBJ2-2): GAGVSQTPSNKVTEKGKYVELRCDPISGHTALYWYRQSLGQGPEFLIYFQGTGAADDSGLPNDRFFAVRPEGSVSTLKIQRTERGDSAVYLCASSSRQVPGELFFGEGSRLTVL.

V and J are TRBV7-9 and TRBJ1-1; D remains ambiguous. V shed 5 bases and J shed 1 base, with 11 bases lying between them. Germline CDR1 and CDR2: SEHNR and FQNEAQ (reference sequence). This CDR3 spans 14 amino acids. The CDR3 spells CASSAVGGNTEAFF. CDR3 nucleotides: TGTGCCAGCAGCGCTGTAGGAGGGAACACTGAAGCTTTCTTT.

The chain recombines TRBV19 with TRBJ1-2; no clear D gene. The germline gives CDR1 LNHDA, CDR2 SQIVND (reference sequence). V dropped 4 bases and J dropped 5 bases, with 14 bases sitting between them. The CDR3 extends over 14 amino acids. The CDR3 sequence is CASSRSGVTYGYTF. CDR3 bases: TGTGCCAGTAGTAGGTCGGGTGTAACTTATGGCTACACCTTC.

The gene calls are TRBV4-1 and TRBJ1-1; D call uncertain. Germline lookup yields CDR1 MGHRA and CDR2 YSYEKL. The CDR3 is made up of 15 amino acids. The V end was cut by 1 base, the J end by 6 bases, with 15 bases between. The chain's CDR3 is CASSQVNSNGAEAFF. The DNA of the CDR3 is TGCGCCAGCAGCCAAGTCAACTCGAACGGGGCTGAAGCTTTCTTT.

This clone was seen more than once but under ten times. CDR3 sequence reads: CASSRGLAGGSSYNEQFF. The DNA for the CDR3 is TGTGCCAGCAGTCGGGGACTAGCGGGAGGGAGCTCCTACAATGAGCAGTTCTTC. The chain has TRBV6-6 and TRBJ2-1; 16 bases line up with TRBD2. The V and J ends lost 5 bases and 0 bases, in that order; junction bases with no gene match: 4. Germline V CDR1 and CDR2: MNHNY, SVGAGI (reference sequence). CDR3 length: 18 residues.

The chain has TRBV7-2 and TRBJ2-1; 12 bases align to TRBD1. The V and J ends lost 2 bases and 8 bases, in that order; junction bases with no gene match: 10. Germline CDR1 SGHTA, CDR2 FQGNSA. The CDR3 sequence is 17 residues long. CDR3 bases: TGTGCCAGCAGCTTATGGGACCGGGACAGGGGGCGAGATGAGCAGTTCTTC. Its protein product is CASSLWDRDRGRDEQFF.

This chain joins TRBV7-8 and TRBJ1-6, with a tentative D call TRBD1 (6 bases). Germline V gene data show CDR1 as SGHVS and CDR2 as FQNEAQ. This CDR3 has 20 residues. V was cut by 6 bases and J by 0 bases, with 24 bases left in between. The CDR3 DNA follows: TGTGCCAGCAGTAATAGTATCAGGGGATCAGCCAGCTCCTATAATTCACCCCTCCACTTT. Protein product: CASSNSIRGSASSYNSPLHF.

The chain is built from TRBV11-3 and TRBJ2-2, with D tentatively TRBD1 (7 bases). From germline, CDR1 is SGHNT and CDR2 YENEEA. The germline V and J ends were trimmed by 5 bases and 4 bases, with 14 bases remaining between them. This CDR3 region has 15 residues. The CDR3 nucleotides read TGTGCCAGCAGCCCCCACAGGGGAGGCACCGGGGAGCTGTTTTTT. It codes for CASSPHRGGTGELFF.

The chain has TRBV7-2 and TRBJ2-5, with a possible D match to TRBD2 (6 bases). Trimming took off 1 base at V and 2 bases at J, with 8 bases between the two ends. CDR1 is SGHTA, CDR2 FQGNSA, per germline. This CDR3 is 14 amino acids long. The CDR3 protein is CASSLGRAQETQYF. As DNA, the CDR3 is TGTGCCAGCAGCTTAGGGAGGGCTCAAGAGACCCAGTACTTC.

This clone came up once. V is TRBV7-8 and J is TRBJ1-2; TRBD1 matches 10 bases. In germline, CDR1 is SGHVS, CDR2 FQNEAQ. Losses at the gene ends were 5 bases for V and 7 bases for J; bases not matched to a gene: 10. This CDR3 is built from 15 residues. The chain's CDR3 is CASSQWTGGASGYTF. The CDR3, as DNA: TGTGCCAGCAGCCAATGGACAGGGGGAGCCTCTGGCTACACCTTC.

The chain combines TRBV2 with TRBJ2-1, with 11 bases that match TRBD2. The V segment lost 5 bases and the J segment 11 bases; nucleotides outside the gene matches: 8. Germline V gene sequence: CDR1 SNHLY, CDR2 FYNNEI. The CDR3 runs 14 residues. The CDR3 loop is CASSFTSGSDQQFF. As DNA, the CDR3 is TGTGCCAGCAGTTTTACTAGCGGGAGTGACCAGCAGTTCTTC.

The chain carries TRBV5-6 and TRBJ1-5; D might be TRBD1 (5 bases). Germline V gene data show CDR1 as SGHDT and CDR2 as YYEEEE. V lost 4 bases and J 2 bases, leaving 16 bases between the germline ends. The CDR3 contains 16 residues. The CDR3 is CASSGGLRGGNQPQHF. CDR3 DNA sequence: TGTGCCAGCAGCGGGGGGTTAAGGGGAGGCAATCAGCCCCAGCATTTT. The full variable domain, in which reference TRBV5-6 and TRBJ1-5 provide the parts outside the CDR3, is DAGVTQSPTHLIKTRGQQVTLRCSPKSGHDTVSWYQQALGQGPQFIFQYYEEEERQRGNFPDRFSGHQFPNYSSELNVNALLLGDSALYLCASSGGLRGGNQPQHFGDGTRLSIL.